These T cell receptor beta chains were read from a single sample in a study of T-cell reconstitution after alpha-beta-depleted transplantation in children. One entry per CDR3 protein, called by TCRdb with MiXCR from the PCR reads. The sample records approximately 290,000 distinct CDR3 sequences, roughly 10% being singletons. The input for sequencing was peripheral blood, taken 180 days after TCRalphabeta/CD19-depleted stem cell transplant. The receptors come from a male patient under 10 years old who had a stem cell transplant for chronic granulomatous disease, so the T cells may come from the graft donor. Each CDR3 is given with its conserved first and last residue. A D gene is named only where the DNA matches it firmly. Where a row states a size, it is once, few, many or the class of an expanded clone; other rows omit it.

d_call: TRBD2; v_call: TRBV7-8; clone_size: many; j_call: TRBJ2-1; cdr3_aa: CASSLTGTSASGFF; cdr3_nt: TGTGCCAGCAGCTTAACCGGGACTAGCGCCTCGGGGTTCTTC
d_call: -; v_call: TRBV12-3/TRBV12-4; clone_size: many; j_call: TRBJ1-5; cdr3_aa: CASSSFPHANSNQPQHF; cdr3_nt: TGTGCCAGCAGTTCCTTCCCACACGCTAATAGCAATCAGCCCCAGCATTTT
d_call: -; v_call: TRBV5-4; clone_size: many; j_call: TRBJ1-5; cdr3_aa: CASSVQGVQPQHF; cdr3_nt: TGTGCCAGCAGCGTACAGGGAGTTCAGCCCCAGCATTTT
d_call: -; v_call: TRBV12-3/TRBV12-4; clone_size: many; j_call: TRBJ2-2; cdr3_aa: CASGNWGGELFF; cdr3_nt: TGTGCCAGCGGAAATTGGGGCGGGGAGCTGTTTTTT
d_call: -; v_call: TRBV5-5; clone_size: many; j_call: TRBJ1-2; cdr3_aa: CASSLSRSNYGYTF; cdr3_nt: TGTGCCAGCAGCTTGTCCCGCAGTAACTATGGCTACACCTTC
d_call: -; v_call: TRBV29-1; clone_size: many; j_call: TRBJ1-5; cdr3_aa: CSVEESGVSQPQHF; cdr3_nt: TGCAGCGTTGAAGAGTCAGGGGTATCTCAGCCCCAGCATTTT
d_call: TRBD1; v_call: TRBV7-8; clone_size: -; j_call: TRBJ1-5; cdr3_aa: CASSLLGQGVSQPQHF; cdr3_nt: TGTGCCAGCAGCTTACTGGGACAGGGGGTTTCTCAGCCCCAGCATTTT
d_call: -; v_call: TRBV6-5; clone_size: many; j_call: TRBJ1-3; cdr3_aa: CASSYFPPSGNTIYF; cdr3_nt: TGTGCCAGCAGTTATTTTCCTCCCTCTGGAAACACCATATATTTT
d_call: -; v_call: TRBV12-3/TRBV12-4; clone_size: many; j_call: TRBJ1-1; cdr3_aa: CASSFRMNTEAFF; cdr3_nt: TGTGCCAGCAGTTTCCGCATGAACACTGAAGCTTTCTTT
d_call: TRBD1; v_call: TRBV7-2; clone_size: many; j_call: TRBJ2-1; cdr3_aa: CASSSDRVREQFF; cdr3_nt: TGTGCCAGCAGTTCGGACAGGGTGCGCGAGCAGTTCTTC
d_call: TRBD2; v_call: TRBV28; clone_size: many; j_call: TRBJ2-1; cdr3_aa: CASSLSGMSNEQFF; cdr3_nt: TGTGCCAGCAGCCTTAGCGGGATGAGCAATGAGCAGTTCTTC
d_call: TRBD1; v_call: TRBV10-3; clone_size: many; j_call: TRBJ2-1; cdr3_aa: CAIRPGDSEQFF; cdr3_nt: TGTGCCATCAGGCCAGGGGACAGTGAGCAGTTCTTC
d_call: -; v_call: TRBV20-1; clone_size: many; j_call: TRBJ1-5; cdr3_aa: CSARDRGAGPQPQHF; cdr3_nt: TGCAGTGCTAGAGATCGCGGGGCGGGTCCTCAGCCCCAGCATTTT
d_call: TRBD1; v_call: TRBV5-6; clone_size: few; j_call: TRBJ1-1; cdr3_aa: CASSLKVGQEAFF; cdr3_nt: TGTGCCAGCAGCTTAAAGGTGGGACAGGAAGCTTTCTTT
d_call: TRBD2; v_call: TRBV29-1; clone_size: many; j_call: TRBJ2-7; cdr3_aa: CSVEETGGSYEQYF; cdr3_nt: TGCAGCGTTGAAGAGACGGGGGGTTCCTACGAGCAGTACTTC
d_call: -; v_call: TRBV5-1; clone_size: many; j_call: TRBJ2-5; cdr3_aa: CASSLALTVGETQYF; cdr3_nt: TGCGCCAGCAGCTTGGCCCTGACAGTCGGAGAGACCCAGTACTTC
d_call: TRBD2; v_call: TRBV12-3/TRBV12-4; clone_size: many; j_call: TRBJ2-1; cdr3_aa: CASSPRAGGNEQFF; cdr3_nt: TGTGCCAGCAGTCCCCGTGCGGGGGGCAATGAGCAGTTCTTC
d_call: -; v_call: TRBV11-2; clone_size: once; j_call: TRBJ2-1; cdr3_aa: CSSSARRALNNEQFF; cdr3_nt: TGTTCCTCCTCTGCTCGCAGGGCACTAAACAATGAGCAGTTCTTC
d_call: -; v_call: TRBV20-1; clone_size: many; j_call: TRBJ2-3; cdr3_aa: CSGSDTSTDTQYF; cdr3_nt: TGCAGTGGAAGCGACACTAGCACAGATACGCAGTATTTT
d_call: -; v_call: TRBV14; clone_size: many; j_call: TRBJ2-4; cdr3_aa: CASSQDGKAKNIQYF; cdr3_nt: TGTGCCAGCAGCCAAGATGGTAAAGCCAAAAACATTCAGTACTTC
d_call: TRBD2; v_call: TRBV12-3/TRBV12-4; clone_size: many; j_call: TRBJ2-3; cdr3_aa: CASSPGGSPTDTQYF; cdr3_nt: TGTGCCAGCAGCCCGGGAGGGTCCCCCACAGATACGCAGTATTTT
d_call: -; v_call: TRBV7-2; clone_size: many; j_call: TRBJ2-1; cdr3_aa: CASSPGGFSNEQFF; cdr3_nt: TGTGCCAGCAGCCCCGGGGGCTTCTCCAATGAGCAGTTCTTC
d_call: -; v_call: TRBV20-1; clone_size: many; j_call: TRBJ2-6; cdr3_aa: CSARPQYGFSGANVLTF; cdr3_nt: TGCAGTGCTAGACCACAATACGGGTTCTCTGGGGCCAACGTCCTGACTTTC
d_call: TRBD2; v_call: TRBV18; clone_size: many; j_call: TRBJ2-1; cdr3_aa: CASSPPGRGLYNEQFF; cdr3_nt: TGTGCCAGCTCACCACCAGGGAGGGGACTTTACAATGAGCAGTTCTTC
d_call: TRBD2; v_call: TRBV20-1; clone_size: many; j_call: TRBJ2-3; cdr3_aa: CSAGGVGPDTQYF; cdr3_nt: TGCAGTGCTGGGGGGGTTGGGCCCGATACGCAGTATTTT
d_call: -; v_call: TRBV5-1; clone_size: many; j_call: TRBJ2-5; cdr3_aa: CASRINREKQETQYF; cdr3_nt: TGCGCAAGCAGGATTAACAGGGAAAAGCAAGAGACCCAGTACTTC
d_call: -; v_call: TRBV5-5; clone_size: -; j_call: TRBJ1-2; cdr3_aa: CASSPGLVGDGYTF; cdr3_nt: TGTGCCAGCAGCCCGGGGCTCGTCGGCGATGGCTACACCTTC
d_call: TRBD1; v_call: TRBV5-6; clone_size: many; j_call: TRBJ2-3; cdr3_aa: CASSTGQGQTDTQYF; cdr3_nt: TGTGCCAGCAGCACAGGACAGGGGCAGACAGATACGCAGTATTTT
d_call: TRBD2; v_call: TRBV7-2; clone_size: many; j_call: TRBJ2-3; cdr3_aa: CASSSVGRGGTDTQYF; cdr3_nt: TGTGCCAGCAGCTCGGTGGGGCGGGGGGGCACAGATACGCAGTATTTT
d_call: -; v_call: TRBV27; clone_size: many; j_call: TRBJ2-7; cdr3_aa: CASRGSYEQYF; cdr3_nt: TGTGCCAGCAGGGGCTCCTACGAGCAGTACTTC
d_call: -; v_call: TRBV14; clone_size: many; j_call: TRBJ2-2; cdr3_aa: CASSQDRTGELFF; cdr3_nt: TGTGCCAGCAGCCAAGATCGAACCGGGGAGCTGTTTTTT
d_call: TRBD2; v_call: TRBV20-1; clone_size: -; j_call: TRBJ2-3; cdr3_aa: CSARALAGCYFYTQYF; cdr3_nt: TGCAGTGCTAGAGCACTAGCGGGGTGCTACTTCTATACGCAGTATTTT
d_call: -; v_call: TRBV20-1; clone_size: -; j_call: TRBJ2-7; cdr3_aa: CSARGTERVYEQYF; cdr3_nt: TGCAGTGCTAGAGGGACAGAAAGAGTCTACGAGCAGTACTTC
d_call: -; v_call: TRBV11-2; clone_size: many; j_call: TRBJ2-1; cdr3_aa: CASSSRTVNIYNEQFF; cdr3_nt: TGTGCCAGCAGCTCTAGGACAGTGAATATTTACAATGAGCAGTTCTTC
d_call: -; v_call: TRBV3-1; clone_size: -; j_call: TRBJ2-1; cdr3_aa: CASSQVVGRVYNEQFF; cdr3_nt: TGTGCCAGCAGCCAAGTTGTTGGACGGGTATACAATGAGCAGTTCTTC
d_call: TRBD1; v_call: TRBV18; clone_size: -; j_call: TRBJ2-1; cdr3_aa: CASSRQGNEHFF; cdr3_nt: TGTGCCAGCTCACGACAGGGCAATGAGCATTTCTTC
d_call: -; v_call: TRBV18; clone_size: few; j_call: TRBJ1-2; cdr3_aa: CASSVDRTYGDTF; cdr3_nt: TGTGCCAGCTCGGTCGACCGCACCTATGGCGACACCTTC
d_call: -; v_call: TRBV12-3/TRBV12-4; clone_size: few; j_call: TRBJ2-3; cdr3_aa: CASRKGEGFADTQYF; cdr3_nt: TGTGCCAGCCGAAAGGGGGAGGGGTTCGCAGATACGCAGTATTTT
d_call: -; v_call: TRBV18; clone_size: many; j_call: TRBJ2-1; cdr3_aa: CASSLDLARNNEQFF; cdr3_nt: TGTGCCAGCTCACTCGACCTAGCGAGAAACAATGAGCAGTTCTTC
d_call: -; v_call: TRBV24-1; clone_size: many; j_call: TRBJ2-3; cdr3_aa: CATTRGGTDTQYF; cdr3_nt: TGTGCCACCACCAGGGGTGGAACAGATACGCAGTATTTT
d_call: TRBD2; v_call: TRBV4-2; clone_size: many; j_call: TRBJ2-7; cdr3_aa: CASSQARGGGYEQYF; cdr3_nt: TGTGCCAGCAGCCAAGCTCGGGGGGGCGGGTACGAGCAGTACTTC
d_call: TRBD1; v_call: TRBV29-1; clone_size: many; j_call: TRBJ1-5; cdr3_aa: CSVRDRGRGNQPQHF; cdr3_nt: TGCAGCGTTAGGGACAGGGGGCGAGGAAATCAGCCCCAGCATTTT
d_call: TRBD2; v_call: TRBV18; clone_size: many; j_call: TRBJ2-3; cdr3_aa: CASSPQGGRGRSDTQYF; cdr3_nt: TGTGCCAGCTCACCGCAAGGAGGACGCGGGAGGTCAGATACGCAGTATTTT
d_call: -; v_call: TRBV7-3; clone_size: many; j_call: TRBJ2-2; cdr3_aa: CASSLTSTGELFF; cdr3_nt: TGTGCCAGCAGCTTAACGTCGACCGGGGAGCTGTTTTTT
d_call: TRBD2; v_call: TRBV7-2; clone_size: many; j_call: TRBJ2-1; cdr3_aa: CASSSSGGAYNEQFF; cdr3_nt: TGTGCCAGCAGCTCGAGCGGGGGGGCCTACAATGAGCAGTTCTTC